The 15 T cell receptor beta chains presented below share a single source sample, sequenced in a study of blood T cell repertoires in COVID-19. Method: immunoSEQ multiplex PCR; TCRdb's copy keeps in-frame clones and lacks some. The table lists 15,000 to 20,000 clones, around 80% of them singletons. Sequencing input: peripheral blood. Every receptor here comes from a human donor in a cohort sampled during active COVID-19.

The chain links TRBV4-3 to TRBJ2-7; D is possibly TRBD1 (5 bases). Germline CDR1 reads LGHNA; CDR2 reads YSLEER. The CDR3 spans 13 residues. The V and J ends lost 0 bases and 7 bases respectively, with 10 bases between them. The CDR3 DNA reads TGCGCCAGCAGCCAAGAGTGGGGCCAGGAGCAGTACTTC. Its translation is CASSQEWGQEQYF.

J is TRBJ1-4 and V is TRBV4-2, with 8 bases aligning to TRBD1. The CDR3 has 16 residues. V trimming: 3 bases; J trimming: 6 bases; junction bases outside the gene matches: 9. Per the germline V gene, CDR1 is LGHNA and CDR2 is YNFKEQ. In DNA form, the CDR3 reads TGTGCCAGCAGCCAGGACCCGACAGGGGACTATGAAAAACTGTTTTTT. It specifies CASSQDPTGDYEKLFF.

The rearrangement joins TRBV6-4 to TRBJ2-1; 8 nucleotides line up with TRBD1. The CDR3 extends over 15 amino acids. CDR1 is MRHNA and CDR2 is SNTAGT in the germline V gene. The J segment lost 1 base and the V segment lost 5 bases, leaving 4 bases of the junction unmatched. CDR3 sequence: CASSIDRGSYNEQFF. CDR3 bases: TGTGCCAGCAGTATCGACAGGGGATCCTACAATGAGCAGTTCTTC.

In this sample, this clone turned up once. The rearrangement links TRBV19 to TRBJ1-5; TRBD1 might be the D (5 bases). Deletions cut 3 bases from V and 2 bases from J, with 11 bases between. CDR1 and CDR2 (germline): LNHDA, SQIVND (reference sequence). CDR3 size: 15 residues. CDR3 nucleotides: TGTGCCAGTAGTATTAGGGGTCAGGGCAATCAGCCCCAGCATTTT. Amino acids: CASSIRGQGNQPQHF.

This clone was seen a single time. This chain joins TRBV9 and TRBJ2-2; 13 nucleotides align to TRBD2. The CDR3 loop spans 16 amino acids. Trimming at V came to 4 bases and at J to 4 bases, leaving 4 bases not matched to a gene. Per the germline V gene, CDR1 is SGDLS and CDR2 is YYNGEE. This CDR3 is CASSLGLAGVTGELFF. The CDR3, as DNA: TGTGCCAGCAGCCTCGGACTAGCGGGAGTCACCGGGGAGCTGTTTTTT.

This rearrangement joins TRBV7-6 to TRBJ2-7; D gene unclear. The CDR3 covers 13 residues. Between the trimmed V and J ends, which lost 5 bases and 3 bases, there was a span of 11 bases. Germline CDR1 and CDR2: SGHVS and FNYEAQ. In DNA form, the CDR3 reads TGTGCCAGCAGCCCCGAGGCCGACTACGAGCAGTACTTC. This codes for CASSPEADYEQYF.

In DNA, the CDR3 is TGTGCCAGCAGCTTCGCCCAGGGCAACACTGAAGCTTTCTTT. This gives the protein CASSFAQGNTEAFF. The gene calls are TRBV11-2 and TRBJ1-1; tentative D call: TRBD1 (5 bases). Germline V gene lookup returns CDR1 SGHAT and CDR2 FQNNGV. CDR3 size: 14 residues. Trimming took off 3 bases at V and 2 bases at J, with 10 bases between the two ends.

CDR3: CASSPTSGRRTQYF. DNA for the CDR3: TGTGCCAGCAGCCCGACTAGCGGGAGGCGGACCCAGTACTTC. The chain recombines TRBV7-2 with TRBJ2-5, with 13 positions matching TRBD2. There are 14 residues in the CDR3. Germline-derived CDR1 and CDR2 are SGHTA and FQGNSA. Trimming took 5 bases from V and 7 from J; bases not matched to a gene: 4.

The V call is TRBV19, the J call TRBJ2-7; D may be TRBD1 (6 bases). Germline values: CDR1 LNHDA, CDR2 SQIVND (reference sequence). The ends were cut back, 3 bases at V and 6 bases at J, with 12 bases in the middle. CDR3 length: 13 residues. CDR3 sequence (DNA): TGTGCCAGTAGTATCGACCGGGACACCGAGCAGTACTTC. Protein product: CASSIDRDTEQYF.

For the CDR3, the DNA is TGTGCCAGCAGTTACATCACTAGCGGGAGGCGGAACGAGCAGTACTTC. It is translated as CASSYITSGRRNEQYF. The V and J genes are TRBV6-2 or TRBV6-3 and TRBJ2-7, with TRBD2 matching over 12 bases. This CDR3 has 16 residues. Trimming took 2 bases from V and 5 from J; bases not matched to a gene: 7. CDR1 and CDR2 from the germline V gene are MNHEY and SVGEGT.

The CDR3 DNA sequence: TGTGCCAGCAGTTTCCCCCTTGGACAGGGGTCCTACGAGCAGTACTTC. Amino acids: CASSFPLGQGSYEQYF. The chain links TRBV28 to TRBJ2-7, with TRBD1 matching 9 bases. Germline V gene data show CDR1 as MDHEN and CDR2 as SYDVKM. This CDR3 spans 16 amino acids. The V and J ends lost 3 bases and 1 base, in that order; junction bases with no gene match: 7. The full variable domain, rest sourced from reference TRBV28 and TRBJ2-7, is DVKVTQSSRYLVKRTGEKVFLECVQDMDHENMFWYRQDPGLGLRLIYFSYDVKMKEKGDIPEGYSVSREKKERFSLILESASTNQTSMYLCASSFPLGQGSYEQYFGPGTRLTVT.

This chain joins TRBV11-2 and TRBJ2-3, with 13 bases matching TRBD2. The CDR3 is made up of 17 amino acids. J lost 3 bases, V lost 6 bases, and 9 bases had no gene match. Germline V gene lookup returns CDR1 SGHAT and CDR2 FQNNGV. The CDR3 region has the DNA TGTGCCAGCAGACGTCCAGGGGGACTAGCGGGAACAGATACGCAGTATTTT. Translated, it gives CASRRPGGLAGTDTQYF.

This clone has a single count. J is TRBJ2-6 and V is TRBV6-5; D is ambiguous. V lost 6 bases and J lost 0, with 6 bases in between. The CDR3 spans 14 residues. Germline loops: CDR1 MNHEY, CDR2 SVGAGI. Here the CDR3 DNA reads TGTGCCAGCAGCGACACCTCTGGGGCCAACGTCCTGACTTTC. Translated, it gives CASSDTSGANVLTF.

The V call is TRBV6-2 or TRBV6-3, the J call TRBJ1-1; D might be TRBD1 (6 bases). With 4 bases removed from V and 5 bases from J, the gap between germline ends came to 14 bases. This CDR3 region has 14 residues. CDR1 is MNHEY, CDR2 SVGEGT, per germline. The CDR3 here is CASSFGQLTTEAFF. The CDR3 region has the DNA TGTGCCAGCAGTTTCGGACAGTTGACGACTGAAGCTTTCTTT.

The chain employs TRBV28 and TRBJ2-7; 9 nucleotides line up with TRBD2. Germline trimming cut 6 bases from V and 6 bases from J; bases unmatched to any gene: 12. The V gene's germline CDR1 is MDHEN and CDR2 SYDVKM. The CDR3 contains 15 residues. The chain's CDR3 is CASRAAGGPIIEQYF. CDR3 nucleotides: TGTGCCAGCAGAGCCGCGGGAGGGCCTATTATCGAGCAGTACTTC.